This T cell receptor (beta chain) comes out of a study of T cell changes during pregnancy in multiple sclerosis. Using immunoSEQ multiplex PCR, the repertoire was profiled, and TCRdb retains in-frame clones only, with some absent. The sample has under 45,000 clones, 92% seen once; the top ten hold about 0.4%. Per the germline V gene, CDR1 is SGHRS and CDR2 is YFSETQ. The CDR3 consists of 12 residues. V was pared by 5 bases and J by 9 bases, with 7 bases of the junction left unmatched. This rearrangement joins TRBV5-1 to TRBJ1-2, with 7 bases that match TRBD1. The receptor was derived from a female donor in good health, enrolled as a control in a pregnancy study. Sequences were derived from CD4+ T cells from peripheral blood mononuclear cells, sampled in the third trimester of pregnancy. CDR3 coding DNA: TGCGCCAGCAGTCCTCAGGGGGACAGCTACACCTTC. This codes for CASSPQGDSYTF.